A single sample gave rise to the 23 T cell receptor beta chains below, sequenced in a study of beta chain features in type 1 diabetes. Expressed TCRB transcripts were sequenced after all isolated RNA was converted to cDNA. The repertoire was sequenced with immunoSEQ multiplex PCR; TCRdb's copy has only in-frame clones and lacks some. Here the sample spans 900,000 or so clones, under 20% being singletons. Sequencing was performed on naive CD4+ T cells from blood. All receptors derive from a woman between 18 and 29 years old in good health.

This chain joins TRBV28 and TRBJ2-2; 10 bases align to TRBD1. This CDR3 has 20 residues. CDR1 MDHEN and CDR2 SYDVKM come from the germline V gene. The V gene end was trimmed by 8 bases and the J gene end by 4 bases; junction bases not matched to a gene: 22. CDR3 residues: CASVPIAGTKGQGVTGELFF. The CDR3, as DNA: TGTGCCAGCGTTCCAATCGCGGGGACGAAAGGACAGGGGGTCACCGGGGAGCTGTTTTTT.

This clone has only a few counts. The genes are TRBV11-2 and TRBJ2-7; a possible D gene is TRBD2 (7 bases). V dropped 0 bases and J dropped 5 bases, with 14 bases sitting between them. This CDR3 spans 15 amino acids. Germline V gene data show CDR1 as SGHAT and CDR2 as FQNNGV. Here the CDR3 DNA reads TGTGCCAGCAGCTTAGATACAGGGAGGGTCGACGAGCAGTACTTC. This gives the protein CASSLDTGRVDEQYF.

This clone was seen a few times. The chain joins TRBV7-2 to TRBJ2-3; the D is unclear. The CDR3 loop spans 14 amino acids. CDR1 SGHTA and CDR2 FQGNSA come from the germline V gene. V was cut by 1 base and J by 5 bases, with 10 bases left in between. The CDR3, as DNA: TGTGCCAGCAGCTTAGTTGGGTATCGAGATACGCAGTATTTT. Protein: CASSLVGYRDTQYF.

As to this clone: Different DNA sequences within this sample yield the same CDR3. This chain links TRBV28 with TRBJ2-5, with 12 positions matching TRBD2. The CDR3 sequence is 15 residues long. Unmatched junction bases numbered 4, after V lost 4 bases and J lost 4 bases. The germline V gene has CDR1 MDHEN and CDR2 SYDVKM. CDR3 residues: CASSSPGLAGETQYF. The CDR3 bases are TGTGCCAGCAGTTCACCGGGACTAGCGGGAGAGACCCAGTACTTC. Using reference TRBV28 and TRBJ2-5 for the parts outside the CDR3, the full variable domain is DVKVTQSSRYLVKRTGEKVFLECVQDMDHENMFWYRQDPGLGLRLIYFSYDVKMKEKGDIPEGYSVSREKKERFSLILESASTNQTSMYLCASSSPGLAGETQYFGPGTRLLVL.

This chain joins TRBV6-6 and TRBJ2-5, with TRBD2 matching over 7 bases. Germline V gene data show CDR1 as MNHNY and CDR2 as SVGAGI (reference sequence). The CDR3 covers 14 residues. The junction had 7 bases not matched to a gene; V was cut back by 3 bases and J by 6 bases. CDR3 sequence (DNA): TGTGCCAGCAGTTATCTATGGGGGGGACAGACCCAGTACTTC. Amino acid sequence: CASSYLWGGQTQYF.

The table lists this clone with a few counts. This chain joins TRBV6-1 and TRBJ1-5; maybe TRBD1 (5 bases). The V end lost 2 bases, the J end lost 3 bases, and 11 bases lay between the germline ends. Germline values: CDR1 MNHNS, CDR2 SASEGT. This CDR3 comprises 15 residues. The CDR3, as DNA: TGTGCCAGCAGTGAACGTGGGGGGATCAATCAGCCCCAGCATTTT. The encoded protein is CASSERGGINQPQHF.

This clone was seen more than once but under ten times. The chain carries TRBV5-5 and TRBJ2-4, with D possibly matching TRBD2 (5 bases). In germline, CDR1 is SGHKS, CDR2 YYEKEE (reference sequence). Trimming left V 4 bases short and J 7 bases short, with 9 bases between. This CDR3 region has 12 residues. For the CDR3, the DNA is TGTGCCAGCAGCACGGGGTTTAACATTCAGTACTTC. It is translated as CASSTGFNIQYF.

The rearrangement joins TRBV28 to TRBJ2-7, with 12 bases matching TRBD1. In germline, CDR1 is MDHEN, CDR2 SYDVKM. The V segment lost 5 bases and the J segment 6 bases; nucleotides outside the gene matches: 11. There are 16 residues in the CDR3. The CDR3 DNA sequence: TGTGCCAGCAGTCACGCCGGGACAGGGGGCGGAGGCGAGCAGTACTTC. Amino acids: CASSHAGTGGGGEQYF.

This chain connects TRBV18 to TRBJ1-5; D is perhaps TRBD1 (5 bases). The germline gives CDR1 KGHSH, CDR2 LQKENI. Trimming removed 5 bases at V and 4 bases at J, with 9 bases between. The CDR3 loop spans 13 amino acids. CDR3 sequence: CASSKGRNQPQHF. The CDR3 DNA reads TGTGCCAGCTCAAAGGGGCGGAATCAGCCCCAGCATTTT.

The CDR3 spells CASSYLRADGYTF. The CDR3 DNA reads as TGCGCCAGCAGCTACCTCCGGGCTGATGGCTACACCTTC. This chain uses TRBV5-1 with TRBJ1-2; D is ambiguous. V lost 3 bases to trimming and J lost 6 bases, with 12 bases between them. The CDR3 contains 13 residues. Germline V lookup: CDR1 SGHRS, CDR2 YFSETQ.

This clone has a handful of counts. The chain uses TRBV6-6 and TRBJ2-5; tentatively, D is TRBD1 (5 bases). CDR1 and CDR2 (germline): MNHNY, SVGAGI (reference sequence). Trimming took off 3 bases at V and 5 bases at J, with 7 bases between the two ends. This CDR3 has 12 residues. The CDR3 here is CASSYQGETQYF. CDR3 coding DNA: TGTGCCAGCAGTTATCAGGGTGAGACCCAGTACTTC.

As concerns this clone: An end of the junction does not agree with germline; a read error may underlie this. In DNA, the CDR3 is TGTGCCAGCAGTTACGGGTTTGCCGGCAGTTGGTTC. This codes for CASSYGFAGSWF. The V and J genes are TRBV6-6 and TRBJ2-7; D is unclear. From germline, CDR1 is MNHNY and CDR2 SVGAGI (reference sequence). The CDR3 spans 12 residues.

This clone has only a few counts. The rearrangement joins TRBV7-2 to TRBJ2-7; D is uncertain. This CDR3 comprises 16 residues. V was cut by 1 base and J by 2 bases, with 15 bases left in between. Germline V lookup: CDR1 SGHTA, CDR2 FQGNSA. The CDR3 region has the DNA TGTGCCAGCAGCTTAGTGGCAGTAACGCTCCCCTACGAGCAGTACTTC. Translation: CASSLVAVTLPYEQYF. Complete variable domain (other parts from reference TRBV7-2 and TRBJ2-7): GAGVSQSPSNKVTEKGKDVELRCDPISGHTALYWYRQSLGQGLEFLIYFQGNSAPDKSGLPSDRFSAERTGGSVSTLTIQRTQQEDSAVYLCASSLVAVTLPYEQYFGPGTRLTVT.

The CDR3 bases are TGCGCCAGCAGAACAAGCGGGGATTCCTACAATGAGCAGTTCTTC. Its protein product is CASRTSGDSYNEQFF. The V call is TRBV10-2, the J call TRBJ2-1, with TRBD2 identical over 7 bases. V was clipped by 6 bases and J by 1 base; unmatched bases: 6. The length of the CDR3 is 15 residues. Looked up from germline, CDR1 is WSHSY and CDR2 is SAAADI.

This clone has more than one count but fewer than ten. V is TRBV15 and J is TRBJ2-5; D may be TRBD2 (6 bases). CDR1 is LNHNV, CDR2 YYDKDF, per germline (reference sequence). CDR3 length: 16 residues. V was pared by 5 bases and J by 1 base, with 17 bases between. CDR3 loop: CATSRNMGTFQETQYF. For the CDR3, the DNA is TGTGCCACCAGCCGAAACATGGGGACTTTCCAAGAGACCCAGTACTTC.

This clone was seen a few times. This chain uses TRBV6-5 with TRBJ2-7, with 7 bases aligning to TRBD2. Germline V gene sequence: CDR1 MNHEY, CDR2 SVGAGI. The V gene end was trimmed by 2 bases and the J gene end by 3 bases; junction bases not matched to a gene: 1. This CDR3 is built from 13 residues. In DNA form, the CDR3 reads TGTGCCAGCAGTTACGGGACTAACTACGAGCAGTACTTC. Residues: CASSYGTNYEQYF.

This clone came up a few times. Other DNA sequences in this specimen translate into the identical CDR3. V is TRBV7-2 and J is TRBJ2-5; TRBD1 matches at 7 bases. The germline gives CDR1 SGHTA, CDR2 FQGNSA. The V and J ends lost 2 bases and 2 bases, in that order; junction bases with no gene match: 2. This CDR3 has 14 residues. The CDR3 DNA is TGTGCCAGCAGCTTACTGGGACAGCAAGAGACCCAGTACTTC. It is translated as CASSLLGQQETQYF.

This clone has only a few counts. The chain uses TRBV6-6 and TRBJ1-5; D remains unclear. The germline gives CDR1 MNHNY, CDR2 SVGAGI (reference sequence). The CDR3 spans 15 residues. V lost 5 bases to trimming and J lost 6 bases, with 17 bases between them. The DNA for the CDR3 is TGTGCCAGCAGTCTAGGAGACCCGGGAGGTCAGCCCCAGCATTTT. Translation gives CASSLGDPGGQPQHF.

The chain employs TRBV5-1 and TRBJ2-5; D is possibly TRBD2 (5 bases). Trimming left V 0 bases short and J 0 bases short, with 9 bases between. Germline V CDR1 and CDR2: SGHRS, YFSETQ. CDR3 length equals 15 residues. The CDR3 DNA sequence: TGCGCCAGCAGCTTGGGCGGGCAGTACCAAGAGACCCAGTACTTC. This translates into CASSLGGQYQETQYF. The variable domain in full, with the rest retrieved from reference TRBV5-1 and TRBJ2-5, is KAGVTQTPRYLIKTRGQQVTLSCSPISGHRSVSWYQQTPGQGLQFLFEYFSETQRNKGNFPGRFSGRQFSNSRSEMNVSTLELGDSALYLCASSLGGQYQETQYFGPGTRLLVL.

This clone was seen a handful of times. The rearrangement links TRBV5-6 to TRBJ1-2, with 9 bases matching TRBD1. There are 13 residues in the CDR3. Per germline, CDR1 SGHDT and CDR2 YYEEEE. J gave up 6 bases and V 4 bases, and 4 bases lay outside the gene matches. Here the CDR3 reads CASSRTGGDGYTF. The CDR3 DNA follows: TGTGCCAGCAGCAGAACAGGGGGCGATGGCTACACCTTC.

A few counts support this clone. The V call is TRBV7-2, the J call TRBJ2-5, with D unclear. Germline CDR1 reads SGHTA; CDR2 reads FQGNSA. The CDR3 covers 13 residues. The germline V and J ends were trimmed by 3 bases and 2 bases, with 7 bases remaining between them. The CDR3 coding sequence is TGTGCCAGCAGCTTTGTCTATCAAGAGACCCAGTACTTC. Translated, it gives CASSFVYQETQYF.

The gene calls are TRBV6-5 and TRBJ2-1; D might be TRBD1 or TRBD2, each matching 6 bases. This CDR3 is built from 13 residues. V was trimmed by 7 bases and J by 2 bases, leaving 9 bases between them. CDR1 is MNHEY, CDR2 SVGAGI, per germline. The CDR3 protein is CASIGGPYNEQFF. As DNA, the CDR3 is TGTGCCAGCATAGGGGGGCCCTACAATGAGCAGTTCTTC.

This clone was picked up a small number of times. V usage is TRBV7-2 and J usage is TRBJ2-5; D gene uncertain. Germline V gene sequence: CDR1 SGHTA, CDR2 FQGNSA. This CDR3 is 17 amino acids long. V was pared by 0 bases and J by 5 bases, with 19 bases between. CDR3 sequence: CASSLARPTRIRETQYF. The CDR3 coding sequence is TGTGCCAGCAGCTTAGCGCGGCCGACCCGGATACGGGAGACCCAGTACTTC.